This T cell receptor beta chain was sequenced in a study of CD8 T cells in Susac syndrome. cDNA came from roughly 0.47 to 1 ug RNA primed by random hexamers. TCRdb passed the immunoSEQ multiplex PCR reads through MiXCR, listing each CDR3 protein once. The sample lists some 77,000 distinct CDR3 sequences; 90% to 95% were seen once. Susac syndrome patients met recently defined diagnostic criteria for definite or probable disease. The length of the CDR3 is 13 residues. V lost 2 bases to trimming and J lost 2 bases, with 7 bases between them. Material for sequencing was CD4+ T cells from PBMCs. This sequence was found in a human donor with Susac syndrome. The V and J genes are TRBV12-3 or TRBV12-4 and TRBJ2-7; unclear D gene. The CDR3 DNA is TGTGCCAGCAGTTTAACCCCCACCTACGAGCAGTACTTC. It yields the protein CASSLTPTYEQYF.